A single sample is the source of the 23 T cell receptor beta chains below, sequenced in a study of OX40 agonist ivuxolimab in advanced cancers. The protocol was immunoSEQ multiplex PCR, while the TCRdb copy is restricted to in-frame clones and leaves out a portion. The data hold about 84,000 clones, with 90% to 95% observed a single time. The source material was CD4+ or CD8+ T cells sorted from blood, sampled in a trial of the OX40 agonist ivuxolimab. Receptor source: an adult with an advanced solid tumor such as melanoma, head and neck, liver or kidney cancer.

This chain joins TRBV27 and TRBJ1-2, with 9 bases that match TRBD1. The CDR3 has 13 residues. The V gene's germline CDR1 is MNHEY and CDR2 SMNVEV (reference sequence). The V gene end was trimmed by 7 bases and the J gene end by 5 bases; junction bases not matched to a gene: 5. The CDR3: CASMGQGKYGYTF. In nucleotides, the CDR3 is TGTGCCAGCATGGGACAGGGTAAATATGGCTACACCTTC.

V and J are TRBV6-6 and TRBJ2-3; D is undetermined. Trimming stripped 6 bases from V and 0 bases from J, with 4 bases between. CDR1 and CDR2 (germline): MNHNY, SVGAGI (reference sequence). The CDR3 sequence is 12 residues long. This CDR3 reads CASRPSTDTQYF. DNA of the CDR3: TGTGCCAGCAGGCCTAGCACAGATACGCAGTATTTT.

The gene calls are TRBV4-3 and TRBJ1-1; D gene ambiguous. Trimming pared 1 base from V and 4 bases from J, leaving 13 bases between. Per the germline V gene, CDR1 is LGHNA and CDR2 is YSLEER. The CDR3 runs to 15 residues. The CDR3 here is CASSQGPGIGTEAFF. The CDR3 bases are TGCGCCAGCAGCCAAGGTCCGGGTATCGGCACTGAAGCTTTCTTT.

The genes are TRBV27 and TRBJ2-2; TRBD1 matches 7 bases. The germline CDR1 and CDR2 sequences are MNHEY and SMNVEV (reference sequence). CDR3 size: 14 residues. V shed 5 bases and J 2 bases; nucleotides not matched to a gene: 2. CDR3 sequence: CASSRDRNTGELFF. The CDR3 DNA is TGTGCCAGCAGTCGGGACAGAAACACCGGGGAGCTGTTTTTT.

The chain employs TRBV4-3 and TRBJ2-7; 8 nucleotides match TRBD1. The CDR3 consists of 17 residues. V was clipped by 1 base and J by 0 bases; unmatched bases: 8. In germline, CDR1 is LGHNA, CDR2 YSLEER. CDR3 coding DNA: TGCGCCAGCAGCCAAGGGTTGAGGACAGGGAGCTCCTACGAGCAGTACTTC. Translation: CASSQGLRTGSSYEQYF.

The chain joins TRBV27 to TRBJ2-7; a weak D match, TRBD2 (6 bases). Germline CDR1 reads MNHEY; CDR2 reads SMNVEV (reference sequence). The CDR3 runs 13 residues. V lost 4 bases, J lost 5 bases, and 12 bases lay in between. CDR3 in amino acids: CASSWAGINEQYF. The CDR3 nucleotides read TGTGCCAGCAGTTGGGCGGGGATCAACGAGCAGTACTTC.

Here the CDR3 reads CTSSQVVGQHYEQYF. Written as DNA, the CDR3 is TGCACCAGCAGCCAAGTTGTGGGACAGCACTACGAGCAGTACTTC. This rearrangement joins TRBV1 to TRBJ2-7; whether TRBD1, the table's D call, matches the DNA was not checked. TRBV1 is designated a pseudogene. CDR3 length: 15 residues.

The CDR3 sequence: CASSYTRGGNQPQHF. Here the CDR3 DNA reads TGTGCCAGCAGTTACACAAGGGGCGGCAATCAGCCCCAGCATTTT. This chain uses TRBV6-6 with TRBJ1-5; maybe TRBD1 (5 bases). CDR3 length: 15 amino acids. Trimming left V 2 bases short and J 2 bases short, with 10 bases between. Germline values: CDR1 MNHNY, CDR2 SVGAGI (reference sequence).

The chain carries TRBV6-1 and TRBJ2-1; 14 bases are shared with TRBD2. Looked up from germline, CDR1 is MNHNS and CDR2 is SASEGT. Losses at the gene ends were 6 bases for V and 7 bases for J; bases not matched to a gene: 5. This CDR3 has 15 residues. CDR3 coding DNA: TGTGCCAGCAGGGGACTAGCGGGAGTAAGGAATGAGCAGTTCTTC. It specifies CASRGLAGVRNEQFF.

J is TRBJ2-7 and V is TRBV11-2; 11 bases line up with TRBD2. V lost 1 base and J lost 6; bases outside the gene matches: 5. Per the germline V gene, CDR1 is SGHAT and CDR2 is FQNNGV. The CDR3 sequence is 15 residues long. The CDR3 protein is CASSLGTSGLLEQYF. For the CDR3, the DNA is TGTGCCAGCAGCTTAGGGACTAGCGGGTTGCTCGAGCAGTACTTC.

The chain combines TRBV11-2 with TRBJ1-1, with D perhaps matching TRBD1 (6 bases). In germline, CDR1 is SGHAT, CDR2 FQNNGV. There are 12 residues in the CDR3. V lost 3 bases to trimming and J lost 8 bases, with 10 bases between them. The CDR3 reads CASSFGGLEAFF. The DNA of the CDR3 is TGTGCCAGCAGCTTTGGGGGGCTGGAAGCTTTCTTT.

This clone was detected a few times. The CDR3: CASSVEDRGSGEQYF. The CDR3 bases are TGTGCCAGCAGCGTAGAGGACAGGGGTTCGGGAGAGCAGTACTTC. The chain combines TRBV9 with TRBJ2-7, with 9 bases fitting TRBD1. The ends lost 0 bases at V and 7 bases at J; junction bases unmatched: 8. The germline V gene has CDR1 SGDLS and CDR2 YYNGEE. The CDR3 covers 15 residues. Supplemented by reference TRBV9 and TRBJ2-7, the full variable domain reads DSGVTQTPKHLITATGQRVTLRCSPRSGDLSVYWYQQSLDQGLQFLIQYYNGEERAKGNILERFSAQQFPDLHSELNLSSLELGDSALYFCASSVEDRGSGEQYFGPGTRLTVT.

The V gene is TRBV23-1, the J gene TRBJ2-2; no definite D call. TRBV23-1 is an ORF for which the function is uncertain. This CDR3 is 15 amino acids long. V dropped 1 base and J dropped 3 bases, with 9 bases sitting between them. In DNA form, the CDR3 reads TGCGCCAGCAGTCAATGGTGGGCCCACACCGGGGAGCTGTTTTTT. Protein sequence: CASSQWWAHTGELFF.

The V call is TRBV4-1, the J call TRBJ2-1; 8 bases line up with TRBD2. CDR3 length equals 16 residues. The V gene end was trimmed by 2 bases and the J gene end by 5 bases; junction bases not matched to a gene: 8. Germline assignment: CDR1 MGHRA and CDR2 YSYEKL. CDR3 in DNA: TGCGCCAGCAGCCAATCTACTAGCGGAAACAACAATGAGCAGTTCTTC. Its protein is CASSQSTSGNNNEQFF.

This chain uses TRBV12-5 with TRBJ2-7; D is tentatively TRBD1 or TRBD2 (5 bases each). Trimming shortened V by 1 base and J by 3 bases, and 13 bases separated the two germline ends. In germline, CDR1 is LGHNT, CDR2 FRNRAP. The CDR3 totals 15 residues. CDR3 DNA: TGTGCTAGTGGTTTGGGACTCGGGGCAAACTACGAGCAGTACTTC. Its protein is CASGLGLGANYEQYF. The full variable domain, completed using reference TRBV12-5 and TRBJ2-7, is DARVTQTPRHKVTEMGQEVTMRCQPILGHNTVFWYRQTMMQGLELLAYFRNRAPLDDSGMPKDRFSAEMPDATLATLKIQPSEPRDSAVYFCASGLGLGANYEQYFGPGTRLTVT.

The rearrangement links TRBV15 to TRBJ1-5; the match to TRBD1 covers 7 bases. J lost 5 bases, V lost 1 base, and 14 bases had no gene match. The CDR3 length is 18 residues. In germline, CDR1 is LNHNV, CDR2 YYDKDF (reference sequence). DNA for the CDR3: TGTGCCACCAGCAGAGCCCCCAGGGGGGCAGGGTTCGATCAGCCCCAGCATTTT. It translates to CATSRAPRGAGFDQPQHF.

The chain links TRBV10-3 to TRBJ2-7; possibly TRBD2 for D (6 bases). Trimming removed 2 bases at V and 3 bases at J, with 11 bases between. This CDR3 has 14 residues. Germline V gives CDR1 ENHRY, CDR2 SYGVKD. The CDR3 DNA is TGTGCCATCAGTGAGGGGGGGAAGGACTACGAGCAGTACTTC. Translation: CAISEGGKDYEQYF.

This chain connects TRBV5-1 to TRBJ2-2, with unresolved D. Trimming removed 6 bases from V and 5 bases from J, with 5 bases in between. The CDR3 spans 11 residues. Germline V gene sequence: CDR1 SGHRS, CDR2 YFSETQ. The CDR3 DNA sequence: TGCGCCAGCACCTTAACCGGGGAGCTGTTTTTT. Translation: CASTLTGELFF.

The chain links TRBV7-9 to TRBJ2-7; D is uncertain. Germline V gene data show CDR1 as SEHNR and CDR2 as FQNEAQ (reference sequence). The CDR3 length is 12 residues. Deletions cut 1 base from V and 5 bases from J, with 6 bases between. The CDR3: CASSLGGHEQYF. For the CDR3, the DNA is TGTGCCAGCAGCTTAGGAGGCCACGAGCAGTACTTC.

J is TRBJ2-1 and V is TRBV7-8; 7 bases align to TRBD2. V lost 4 bases, J lost 1 base, and 10 bases stayed unmatched. This CDR3 has 17 residues. Germline V gene data show CDR1 as SGHVS and CDR2 as FQNEAQ. DNA for the CDR3: TGTGCCAGCAGCTCAGCAGGAAGCGGGAAGTCCTACAATGAGCAGTTCTTC. It translates to CASSSAGSGKSYNEQFF.

This chain connects TRBV6-5 to TRBJ1-1, with D unclear. There are 12 residues in the CDR3. Per the germline V gene, CDR1 is MNHEY and CDR2 is SVGAGI. The V gene lost 0 bases and the J gene lost 2 bases, with 1 base spanning the gap. The CDR3 protein is CASSYSNTEAFF. The CDR3 DNA sequence: TGTGCCAGCAGTTACTCTAACACTGAAGCTTTCTTT.

The rearrangement joins TRBV5-4 to TRBJ2-3; the match to TRBD2 covers 8 bases. The CDR3 length is 17 residues. Looked up from germline, CDR1 is SGHNT and CDR2 is YYREEE (reference sequence). The J segment lost 2 bases and the V segment lost 4 bases, leaving 12 bases of the junction unmatched. CDR3 sequence: CASSVPGLEYLTDTQYF. The CDR3 DNA sequence: TGTGCCAGCAGCGTACCGGGACTAGAATACCTCACAGATACGCAGTATTTT.

V is TRBV28 and J is TRBJ2-2; 10 nucleotides align to TRBD2. The CDR3 covers 17 residues. V trimming: 1 base; J trimming: 8 bases; junction bases outside the gene matches: 10. Germline CDR1 MDHEN, CDR2 SYDVKM. CDR3 nucleotides: TGTGCCAGCAGTTTATCCCAGCGGGAGGGTCCCCAAGGGGAGCTGTTTTTT. This encodes CASSLSQREGPQGELFF.